These 10 T cell receptor beta chains were sequenced from one sample in a study of blood T cells in healthy people across ages. A second PCR of about 6 to 11 cycles used a sample-barcoded 5' primer and a J-beta primer mix. TCRdb processed the 5' RACE reads anew with MiXCR; each CDR3 protein has one entry. The table shows 730,000 or so distinct CDR3 sequences, with roughly two fifths occurring only once. The specimen sequenced was blood. These receptors were taken from an older woman in good health.

The V and J genes are TRBV3-1 and TRBJ1-2, with unresolved D. CDR3 length equals 17 residues. V lost 0 bases and J 1 base, leaving 15 bases between the germline ends. Germline CDR1 reads LGHDT; CDR2 reads YNNKEL (reference sequence). CDR3 in DNA: TGTGCCAGCAGCCAAGAAAGAGGGCCCGTAGTTAACTATGGCTACACCTTC. It translates to CASSQERGPVVNYGYTF. Using reference TRBV3-1 and TRBJ1-2 for the parts outside the CDR3, the full variable domain is DTAVSQTPKYLVTQMGNDKSIKCEQNLGHDTMYWYKQDSKKFLKIMFSYNNKELIINETVPNRFSPKSPDKAHLNLHINSLELGDSAVYFCASSQERGPVVNYGYTFGSGTRLTVV.

This clonotype turned up a few times. The genes are TRBV24-1 and TRBJ2-1, with TRBD2 matching over 10 bases. Trimming cost V 5 bases and J 1 base; bases outside gene matches: 4. Germline V lookup: CDR1 KGHDR, CDR2 SFDVKD. This CDR3 region has 16 residues. The CDR3 loop is CATSGLAGVSYNEQFF. For the CDR3, the DNA is TGTGCCACCAGTGGCCTAGCGGGAGTATCCTACAATGAGCAGTTCTTC.

This clonotype has just a few counts. The junction departs from the called germline gene at one end, perhaps through a read error. V usage is TRBV12-3 or TRBV12-4 and J usage is TRBJ2-1, with TRBD2 matching over 11 bases. This CDR3 is 16 amino acids long. CDR3 coding DNA: TGTGCCAGCAGTATAGCGGGGGGGATAACCTACAATGAGCAGTTCTTC. It codes for CASSIAGGITYNEQFF.

This clonotype was observed once. This sequence joins TRBV29-1 and TRBJ2-4; D remains ambiguous. The J call is uncertain, as TRBJ2-5 better fits the DNA end. CDR3 size: 14 residues. Per the germline V gene, CDR1 is SQVTM and CDR2 is ANQGSEA. Here the CDR3 reads CSVVVGSNLETQYF. The CDR3 bases are TGCAGCGTTGTAGTAGGGTCAAACCTAGAGACCCAGTACTTC.

This clonotype was detected only a few times. This chain connects TRBV7-9 to TRBJ2-5; 8 nucleotides match TRBD1. The CDR3 is 16 residues long. Germline CDR1 SEHNR, CDR2 FQNEAQ (reference sequence). V lost 4 bases, J lost 2 bases, and 9 bases stayed unmatched. CDR3 nucleotide sequence: TGTGCCAGCAGCTCAGGAGCAGGGGGCCATCAAGAGACCCAGTACTTC. Amino acids: CASSSGAGGHQETQYF.

This clonotype was seen only once. A much larger clone is a single base away; this may be a read error. The J gene is TRBJ2-3, the V gene TRBV20-1; weak D call: TRBD2 (7 bases). Per the germline V gene, CDR1 is DFQATT and CDR2 is SNEGSKA (reference sequence). Trimming cost V 4 bases and J 8 bases, with 19 bases left between them. The CDR3 sequence is 14 residues long. The CDR3 DNA is TGCAGTGCTATCCGGGGGGACCGAGGGGGTACGCAGTATTTT. Its protein is CSAIRGDRGGTQYF.

This clonotype occurred many times. The chain carries TRBV20-1 and TRBJ2-1; tentative D call: TRBD2 (6 bases). V lost 3 bases to trimming and J lost 5 bases, with 14 bases between them. The CDR3 extends over 14 amino acids. The germline V gene encodes CDR1 DFQATT and CDR2 SNEGSKA (reference sequence). CDR3: CSASGVSGNNEQFF. Written as DNA, the CDR3 is TGCAGTGCTAGTGGTGTTAGCGGAAACAATGAGCAGTTCTTC.

The chain has TRBV4-1 and TRBJ1-2; no definite D call. The CDR3 extends over 16 amino acids. The V end was cut by 0 bases, the J end by 1 base, with 12 bases between. CDR1 and CDR2 (germline): MGHRA, YSYEKL. CDR3 protein: CASSQDMYGSNYGYTF. The CDR3 bases are TGCGCCAGCAGCCAAGATATGTACGGCAGTAACTATGGCTACACCTTC.

The chain employs TRBV29-1 and TRBJ2-7; D perhaps matches TRBD1 (5 bases). This CDR3 region has 10 residues. The ends were cut back, 4 bases at V and 7 bases at J, with 8 bases in the middle. Germline CDR1 and CDR2: SQVTM and ANQGSEA. The DNA of the CDR3 is TGCAGCGTTGTTAAGGGGGAGCAGTACTTC. Protein sequence: CSVVKGEQYF.

This clonotype was picked up one time. The chain joins TRBV20-1 to TRBJ1-2; TRBD1 is a possible D gene (5 bases). Trimming pared 5 bases from V and 5 bases from J, leaving 9 bases between. Germline lookup yields CDR1 DFQATT and CDR2 SNEGSKA (reference sequence). CDR3 length: 11 amino acids. The CDR3 nucleotides read TGCAGTGCTGCTGGGGGATATGGCTACACCTTC. Its protein is CSAAGGYGYTF.